This T cell receptor beta chain was sequenced in a study of T cells in Graves' hyperthyroidism and ophthalmopathy (dated by TCRdb to the late 2010s). Turning to the overall study: Peripheral blood was sampled at the time of initial diagnosis, prior to any treatment. Following sampling, methimazole starting at 30 mg daily was given to hyperthyroidism patients, and high-dose intravenous methylprednisolone was given to ophthalmopathy patients. Prospective prediction of ophthalmopathy was tested in an independent validation cohort consisting of 18 to 20 hyperthyroidism patients and approximately 16 patients who later progressed to ophthalmopathy. Thyroid tissue and blood T-cell repertoires from six Graves' hyperthyroidism patients were also compared in the study. To identify TCR V-J signatures that set the groups apart, the researchers used a discovery cohort of 90 to 100 patients, made up of about 44 with Graves' ophthalmopathy and 55 to 65 with stable Graves' hyperthyroidism. The 80 to 100 discovery patients were randomly divided into training and test sets at a 7:3 ratio. The paper describes TCR Vbeta CDR3 sequencing of about 140 peripheral blood samples, made up of some 40 ophthalmopathy patients, some 80 hyperthyroidism patients and roughly 17 progressor patients. What the study reported, not specific to this receptor: During validation, the model predicted progression to ophthalmopathy a median of about 6.3 months ahead of onset, with roughly 65% sensitivity and almost 75% specificity. A 13 V-J signature model separated ophthalmopathy from stable hyperthyroidism, with about 88% sensitivity and 81.08% specificity in cross-validation and 80%/75% in testing. Most expanded thyroid clonotypes (frequency above 0.001) were also found in blood, which suggests that blood repertoires may mirror thyroid immune responses. No statistical method was used to fix the sample size in advance, and group allocation was not hidden from the investigators.

TCR beta CDR3 regions were amplified from RNA transcripts. The first round of RT-PCR for the TCR CDR3 was performed with the HTBI primer set and the Qiagen OneStep RT-PCR kit. A second multiplex PCR round built the libraries, followed by size selection and purification. Sequencing of the libraries was done on an Illumina HiSeq2000 using paired-end 100 bp reads. Turning to the authors' computational methods: SOAPnuke was used to process the raw data, removing reads that contained adapters or uncalled bases, had a mean Phred below 15, or lacked an exact match to the constant primer or identifier. High-quality paired reads were merged using COPE v1.2.5, and each unique nucleotide sequence was defined as a clonotype. Clonotypes were aligned to IMGT TRBV, TRBD and TRBJ reference segments using MiTCR v1.1. Analysis was restricted to V-J combinations with a frequency above 0.0001, which covered 98% to 99.2% of repertoires. A TCS score was defined as the ratio between F50 (clonal expansion) and ExV (chaos), using BLOSUM62-based TCRdist between CDR3 peptides within each V-J. Welch's t-statistics and random forest reduced roughly 530 V-J features to some 14, which were used in a naive Bayes classifier (R e1071). Starting from the raw public reads, TCRdb applied fastp trimming at Q25, assembled clones with MiXCR and retained in-frame beta chains. Rows with one shared CDR3 protein collapse into an entry with the most common genes and DNA. These V and J calls originate from TCRdb's pipeline instead of the authors' own analysis. The sample records roughly 330,000 distinct CDR3 sequences, 16% of which are singletons. The ten largest clones capture around 35% of the sample.

Ends trimmed: V by 2 bases, J by 6 bases; bases unmatched to a gene: 0. Sequences SGHTA (CDR1) and FQGTGA (CDR2) are obtained from the germline V gene. Including the terminal cysteine and phenylalanine, the CDR3 comprises 14 residues. Solely the CDR3 DNA is kept, with 42 bases framed from the first base. This clonotype was detected ten times or more. Its antigen specificity is not known. Base quality data are lacking; no much larger clone is found one base away. Stable Graves' hyperthyroidism was defined as the absence of progression to ophthalmopathy over 18 months of follow-up. Hyperthyroidism patients were newly diagnosed, had a disease duration of under 2 months, and were aged 18 to 65 years. The study excluded patients with uncontrolled infections, other autoimmune diseases, pregnancy or lactation. Diagnoses were based on clinical symptoms, serum thyroxine and TRAb, thyroid ultrasound and orbital computed tomography. Ficoll-Paque density gradient centrifugation was used to isolate PBMCs from under 11 ml of fresh peripheral blood. Trizol reagent was used to extract total RNA, and RNA quality was then checked on an Agilent 2100 Bioanalyzer.

The source of this sequence is a man under 40 with Graves' hyperthyroidism. The chain is assembled from TRBV7-3 and TRBJ2-2; TRBD2 fits 10 bases in the junction. Material for sequencing was blood. The CDR3 amino acid sequence is: CASSLLAGAGELFF. Read as DNA, the sequence is TGTGCCAGCAGCTTACTAGCGGGAGCCGGGGAGCTGTTTTTT.